Below are 9 T cell receptor beta chains sequenced from a single sample in a study of cytomegalovirus exposure and HLA in healthy donors. PCR employed 60 Vbeta and 13 Jbeta primers. TCRdb's copy holds only in-frame clones and misses some; the assay was immunoSEQ multiplex PCR. There are 150,000 or so clones in the sample; roughly 72% occur only once, and under 2.5% lies in the top ten. Sequences were obtained from PBMCs. These receptors all stem from a man aged 30-40 years in good health and CMV-seronegative.

V gene TRBV5-1 combines with J gene TRBJ1-1, with D uncertain. Trimming stripped 1 base from V and 5 bases from J, with 12 bases between. CDR1 and CDR2 from the germline V gene are SGHRS and YFSETQ. There are 14 residues in the CDR3. This CDR3 is CASSLHSGTTEAFF. The DNA of the CDR3 is TGCGCCAGCAGCTTGCACTCAGGAACGACTGAAGCTTTCTTT.

The chain employs TRBV2 and TRBJ2-3; D remains ambiguous. V was cut by 7 bases and J by 6 bases, with 8 bases left in between. CDR3 length: 11 residues. Germline V gives CDR1 SNHLY, CDR2 FYNNEI. The CDR3 loop is CASTARDTQYF. The CDR3 DNA reads TGTGCCAGCACTGCGCGCGATACGCAGTATTTT.

This rearrangement joins TRBV6-4 to TRBJ2-3; perhaps TRBD1 as D (6 bases). The CDR3 has 14 residues. Trimming cost V 6 bases and J 9 bases, with 19 bases left between them. The germline CDR1 and CDR2 sequences are MRHNA and SNTAGT. DNA of the CDR3: TGTGCCAGCAGCCCTGAGGGCTCGCAGGGGACGCAGTATTTT. It codes for CASSPEGSQGTQYF.

The chain carries TRBV6-1 and TRBJ1-5; D may be TRBD1 (5 bases). CDR1 and CDR2 from the germline V gene are MNHNS and SASEGT. This CDR3 has 13 amino acids. With 1 base removed from V and 8 bases from J, the gap between germline ends came to 9 bases. CDR3 sequence: CASSEDRLEPQHF. DNA for the CDR3: TGTGCCAGCAGTGAAGACAGGTTGGAGCCCCAGCATTTT.

The chain joins TRBV9 to TRBJ2-5; 13 bases are a match to TRBD2. The J segment lost 5 bases and the V segment lost 1 base, leaving 5 bases of the junction unmatched. The germline V gene has CDR1 SGDLS and CDR2 YYNGEE. The CDR3 sequence is 16 residues long. Written as DNA, the CDR3 is TGTGCCAGCAGCGTAACTAGCGGGGGGGCGGGGGAGACCCAGTACTTC. It codes for CASSVTSGGAGETQYF.

The chain employs TRBV6-1 and TRBJ1-6; D is undetermined. Germline CDR1 MNHNS, CDR2 SASEGT. Deletions cut 7 bases from V and 0 bases from J, with 7 bases between. CDR3 length: 14 residues. The CDR3 sequence: CASKESSYNSPLHF. CDR3 in DNA: TGTGCCAGCAAGGAGAGCTCCTATAATTCACCCCTCCACTTT.

The chain recombines TRBV6-5 with TRBJ2-2; D might be TRBD1 (6 bases). The CDR3 runs 13 residues. V was clipped by 6 bases and J by 7 bases, with 12 bases between them. Germline loops: CDR1 MNHEY, CDR2 SVGAGI. CDR3 sequence reads: CASSHEGDGELFF. The CDR3, as DNA: TGTGCCAGCAGCCACGAGGGGGACGGGGAGCTGTTTTTT.

The V call is TRBV30, the J call TRBJ1-6; D gene uncertain. Germline CDR1 and CDR2: GTSNPN and SVGIG (reference sequence). This CDR3 contains 16 residues. The V and J ends lost 3 bases and 9 bases respectively, with 21 bases between them. The CDR3 DNA is TGTGCCTGGAGGCCCTTGGGAGGCGCCGGCCGTTCACCCCTCCACTTT. Translated, it gives CAWRPLGGAGRSPLHF.

The chain employs TRBV5-6 and TRBJ2-2, with 8 bases matching TRBD1. Per the germline V gene, CDR1 is SGHDT and CDR2 is YYEEEE. The CDR3 has 16 amino acids. With V trimmed by 4 bases and J by 6 bases, 11 bases remained unmatched. The CDR3, as DNA: TGTGCCAGCAGCCCCCCAGGGGGCTATTCGTCCGGGGAGCTGTTTTTT. The encoded protein is CASSPPGGYSSGELFF.